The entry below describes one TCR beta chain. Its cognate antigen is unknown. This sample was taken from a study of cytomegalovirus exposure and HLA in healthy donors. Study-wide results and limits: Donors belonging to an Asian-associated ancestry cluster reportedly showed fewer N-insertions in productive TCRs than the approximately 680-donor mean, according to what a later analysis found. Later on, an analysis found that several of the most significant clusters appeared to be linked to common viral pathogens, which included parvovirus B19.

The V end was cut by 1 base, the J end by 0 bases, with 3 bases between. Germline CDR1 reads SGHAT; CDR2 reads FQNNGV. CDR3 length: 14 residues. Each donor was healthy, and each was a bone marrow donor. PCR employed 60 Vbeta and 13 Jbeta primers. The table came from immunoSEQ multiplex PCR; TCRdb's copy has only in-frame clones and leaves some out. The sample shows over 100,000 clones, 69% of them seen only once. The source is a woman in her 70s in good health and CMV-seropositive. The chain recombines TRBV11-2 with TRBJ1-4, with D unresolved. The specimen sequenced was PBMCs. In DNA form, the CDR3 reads TGTGCCAGCAGCTTAGCTGCAACTAATGAAAAACTGTTTTTT. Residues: CASSLAATNEKLFF.